The clone carrying this T cell receptor beta chain was observed a few times. The trim removed 0 bases at V and 5 bases at J, leaving 3 bases unmatched. The CDR3 has 15 amino acids. Per the germline V gene, CDR1 is SGDLS and CDR2 is YYNGEE. This entry is derived from a study of blood T cell repertoires in COVID-19. Study-level information: Acute and convalescent COVID-19 samples came from the United States, Italy and Spain. T cells, B-cell-depleted T cells, or PBMCs provided the cDNA or gDNA that served as material.

Per the original data handling: Researchers report that nucleated cell counts were estimated from reference gene primer amplification. TCRdb's copy holds only in-frame clones and misses some; the assay was immunoSEQ multiplex PCR. V and J calls and clone size follow that table, whereas D and trimming were derived from the DNA. The table lists about 81,000 clones, almost 85% of them singletons. The TCR was taken from a man aged 55 to 70 with acute or convalescent COVID-19. This chain connects TRBV9 to TRBJ1-4, with 8 bases lining up with TRBD1. The sequencing sample was made of peripheral blood. The CDR3 loop is CASSVENRGNEKLFF. CDR3 bases: TGTGCCAGCAGCGTAGAGAACAGGGGGAATGAAAAACTGTTTTTT. The full variable domain, its missing parts supplied by reference TRBV9 and TRBJ1-4, is DSGVTQTPKHLITATGQRVTLRCSPRSGDLSVYWYQQSLDQGLQFLIQYYNGEERAKGNILERFSAQQFPDLHSELNLSSLELGDSALYFCASSVENRGNEKLFFGSGTQLSVL.